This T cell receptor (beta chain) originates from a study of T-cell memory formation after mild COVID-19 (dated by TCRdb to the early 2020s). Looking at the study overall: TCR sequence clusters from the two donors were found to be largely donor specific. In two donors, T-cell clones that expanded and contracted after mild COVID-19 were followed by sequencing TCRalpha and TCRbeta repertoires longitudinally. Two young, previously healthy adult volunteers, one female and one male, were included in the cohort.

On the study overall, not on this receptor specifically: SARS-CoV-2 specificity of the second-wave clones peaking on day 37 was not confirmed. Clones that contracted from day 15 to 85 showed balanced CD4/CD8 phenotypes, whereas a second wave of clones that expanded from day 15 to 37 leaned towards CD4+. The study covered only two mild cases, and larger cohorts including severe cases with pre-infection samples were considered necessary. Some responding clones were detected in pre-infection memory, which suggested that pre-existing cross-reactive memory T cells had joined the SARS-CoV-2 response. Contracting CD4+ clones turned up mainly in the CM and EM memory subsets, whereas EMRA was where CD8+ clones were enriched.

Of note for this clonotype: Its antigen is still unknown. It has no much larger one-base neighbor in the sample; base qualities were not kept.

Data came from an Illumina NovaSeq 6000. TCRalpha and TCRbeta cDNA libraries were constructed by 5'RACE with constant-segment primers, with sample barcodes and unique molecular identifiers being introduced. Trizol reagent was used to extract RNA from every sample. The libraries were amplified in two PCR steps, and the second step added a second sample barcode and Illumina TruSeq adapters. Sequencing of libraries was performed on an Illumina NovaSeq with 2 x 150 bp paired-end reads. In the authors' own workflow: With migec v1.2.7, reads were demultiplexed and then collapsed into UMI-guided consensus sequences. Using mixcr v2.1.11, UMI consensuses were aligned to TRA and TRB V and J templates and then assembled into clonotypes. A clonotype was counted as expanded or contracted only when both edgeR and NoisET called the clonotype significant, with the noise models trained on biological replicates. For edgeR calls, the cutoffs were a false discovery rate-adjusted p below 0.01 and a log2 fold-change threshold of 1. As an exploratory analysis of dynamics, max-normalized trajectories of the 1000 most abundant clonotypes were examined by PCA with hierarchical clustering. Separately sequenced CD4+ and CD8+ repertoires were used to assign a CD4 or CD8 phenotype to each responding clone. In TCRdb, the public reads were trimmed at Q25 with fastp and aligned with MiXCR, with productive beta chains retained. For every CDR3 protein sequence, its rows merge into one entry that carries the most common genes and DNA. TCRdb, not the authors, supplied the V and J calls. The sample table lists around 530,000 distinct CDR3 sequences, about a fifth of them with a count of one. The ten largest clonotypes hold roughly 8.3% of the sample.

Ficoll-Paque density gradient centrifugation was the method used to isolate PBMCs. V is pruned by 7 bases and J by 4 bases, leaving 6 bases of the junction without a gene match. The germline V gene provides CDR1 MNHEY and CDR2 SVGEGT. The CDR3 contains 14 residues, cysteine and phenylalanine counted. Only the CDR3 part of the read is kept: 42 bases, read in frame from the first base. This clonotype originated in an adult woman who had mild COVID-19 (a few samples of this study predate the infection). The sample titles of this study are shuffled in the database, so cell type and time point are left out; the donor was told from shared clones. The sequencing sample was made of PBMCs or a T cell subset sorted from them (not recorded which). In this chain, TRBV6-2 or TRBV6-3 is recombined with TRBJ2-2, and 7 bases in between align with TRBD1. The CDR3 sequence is CASKRTGSTGELFF. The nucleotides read TGTGCCAGCAAACGGACAGGCAGCACCGGGGAGCTGTTTTTT.